The rows below give T cell receptor beta chains drawn from one sample of a study of shared clonotypes between healthy human individuals. TCRdb keeps only in-frame clones here, not all; method: immunoSEQ multiplex PCR. The table has about 1.1 million clones, about 80% seen once. Sequences were obtained from memory CD4+ T cells from PBMCs. All receptors come from a man in his late teens or twenties in good health. Some clones in this sample may be carry-over from other donors' samples. Each CDR3 is given with its conserved first and last residue. Each record gives: D gene, clone size, V gene, J gene, CDR3 protein, CDR3 DNA. A D gene is named only where the DNA matches it firmly. Clone size is not always given. Where it is, it says once, few, many or a class for expanded clones.

TRBD1	.	TRBV11-1	TRBJ1-5	CASSLGPGGVQPQHF	TGTGCCAGCAGCTTAGGACCAGGGGGAGTTCAGCCCCAGCATTTT
TRBD1	.	TRBV28	TRBJ2-5	CASSPGQGGRETQYF	TGTGCCAGCAGTCCCGGACAGGGGGGGCGAGAGACCCAGTACTTC
TRBD2	.	TRBV4-2	TRBJ2-1	CASSQLAGGSGEQFF	TGTGCCAGCAGCCAACTAGCGGGAGGGTCGGGTGAGCAGTTCTTC
TRBD2	.	TRBV5-1	TRBJ2-7	CASRAGGIAYEQYF	TGCGCCAGCAGGGCGGGAGGGATTGCCTACGAGCAGTACTTC
.	.	TRBV7-9	TRBJ1-3	CASSSPPGGGNTIYF	TGTGCCAGCAGCTCTCCCCCGGGAGGTGGAAACACCATATATTTT
TRBD2	few	TRBV19	TRBJ2-1	CASSIPSGSRYEQFF	TGTGCCAGTAGTATTCCTAGCGGGAGTAGGTATGAGCAGTTCTTC
.	.	TRBV18	TRBJ1-4	CASSHTGVPNRPHARANEKLFF	TGTGCCAGCTCACACACCGGGGTCCCCAACCGCCCCCATGCTCGTGCTAATGAAAAACTGTTTTTT
.	.	TRBV28	TRBJ1-2	CAVKTQETNYGYTF	TGTGCCGTAAAGACTCAGGAGACGAACTATGGCTACACCTTC
.	once	TRBV11-2	TRBJ1-2	CASSLDRNYGYTF	TGTGCCAGCAGCTTAGATAGGAACTATGGCTACACCTTC
TRBD1	.	TRBV20-1	TRBJ1-1	CSAGGTGEAFF	TGCAGTGCTGGGGGGACAGGTGAAGCTTTCTTT
.	.	TRBV4-2	TRBJ2-3	CASSQEFSNPTDTQYF	TGTGCCAGCAGCCAAGAATTCAGCAACCCCACCGATACGCAGTATTTT
TRBD2	once	TRBV19	TRBJ2-5	CASSGIGGKETQYF	TGTGCCAGTAGTGGGATCGGGGGGAAAGAGACCCAGTACTTC
.	.	TRBV18	TRBJ2-1	CASSPLGLAPWNEQFF	TGTGCCAGCTCACCACTGGGGCTAGCTCCATGGAATGAGCAGTTCTTC
TRBD2	.	TRBV9	TRBJ2-4	CASSPRSSWGDYYF	TGTGCCAGCAGCCCTAGAAGTTCCTGGGGGGACTATTACTTC
TRBD1	.	TRBV7-3	TRBJ2-5	CASSLTGQPQETQYF	TGTGCCAGCAGCTTAACGGGACAGCCTCAAGAGACCCAGTACTTC
.	few	TRBV30	TRBJ1-5	CAWGPGGNQPQHF	TGTGCCTGGGGTCCGGGCGGCAATCAGCCCCAGCATTTT
TRBD1	.	TRBV11-3	TRBJ1-1	CASSLTGVNTEAFF	TGTGCCAGCAGCCTTACAGGGGTTAACACTGAAGCTTTCTTT
.	.	TRBV9	TRBJ2-2	CASSALLATGELFF	TGTGCCAGCAGCGCCTTACTAGCCACCGGGGAGCTGTTTTTT
.	.	TRBV2	TRBJ1-1	CASCRGRTEAFF	TGTGCCTCGTGCCGCGGGAGGACTGAAGCTTTCTTT
TRBD1	.	TRBV11-2	TRBJ1-2	CASSPIRRTGYGYTF	TGTGCCAGCAGCCCGATAAGGAGGACAGGCTATGGCTACACCTTC
TRBD1	.	TRBV5-6	TRBJ1-1	CASSPDRGGNTEAFF	TGTGCCAGCAGCCCGGACAGGGGGGGCAACACTGAAGCTTTCTTT
TRBD1	few	TRBV7-8	TRBJ2-7	CASSSRQGTGEQYF	TGTGCCAGCAGCTCCCGACAGGGAACTGGCGAGCAGTACTTC
.	once	TRBV7-3	TRBJ2-1	CASSSPPRREQFF	TGTGCCAGCAGCTCCCCCCCTAGGAGAGAGCAGTTCTTC
.	once	TRBV5-1	TRBJ2-3	CASSARDLSGTDTQYF	TGCGCCAGCAGCGCCCGGGATCTCTCCGGCACAGATACGCAGTATTTT
TRBD2	few	TRBV29-1	TRBJ2-4	CSAREGGNIQYF	TGCAGCGCCCGGGAGGGCGGGAACATTCAGTACTTC
TRBD1	.	TRBV10-3	TRBJ2-2	CAIRDRGRTGELFF	TGTGCCATCAGAGACAGGGGGCGGACCGGGGAGCTGTTTTTT
TRBD2	.	TRBV9	TRBJ2-5	CASSLTAGVSVTQYF	TGTGCCAGCAGCTTAACCGCGGGAGTTTCCGTGACCCAGTACTTC
.	.	TRBV4-2	TRBJ2-7	CASSQGGTSYEQYF	TGTGCCAGCAGCCAAGGCGGAACGTCCTACGAGCAGTACTTC
TRBD1	.	TRBV18	TRBJ1-5	CASSPSGGTQPQHF	TGTGCCAGCTCACCGTCAGGGGGCACTCAGCCCCAGCATTTT
TRBD2	.	TRBV7-6	TRBJ2-1	CASSLVRDYYNEQFF	TGTGCCAGCAGCTTAGTCCGGGACTATTACAATGAGCAGTTCTTC
.	.	TRBV5-1	TRBJ2-7	CASSPHPTQNYEQYF	TGCGCCAGCAGCCCTCATCCGACTCAGAACTACGAGCAGTACTTC
.	.	TRBV10-3	TRBJ2-7	CAISAPNSYEQYF	TGTGCCATCAGTGCCCCCAACTCCTACGAGCAGTACTTC
.	.	TRBV2	TRBJ2-7	CASRAGESYEQYF	TGTGCCAGCAGAGCAGGGGAGTCCTACGAGCAGTACTTC
TRBD1	once	TRBV2	TRBJ1-5	CASSEAKDRAQHF	TGTGCCAGCAGTGAAGCGAAGGACAGGGCCCAGCATTTT
.	.	TRBV6-1	TRBJ1-5	CASSENSAARNQPQHF	TGTGCCAGCAGTGAAAATTCGGCGGCCAGAAATCAGCCCCAGCATTTT